This TCR beta chain was captured by sequencing in a study of CD8+CD57+ T cells in acquired aplastic anemia. Study-level findings and limits: About 28 sequences, all CD8+ CDR3, were shared between patients and controls. Patient and control CD8+ Simpson's diversity was not significantly different.

The CDR3 runs to 12 residues. Germline V gives CDR1 SGHTA, CDR2 FQGNSA. Comments on this clonotype: As yet, its antigen is unknown. The junction departs from germline at one end; a sequencing error may be responsible.

Genomic DNA, serving as template, underwent TCR beta VDJ and CDR3 profiling. MiXCR was run by TCRdb on the reads, yielding one entry per CDR3 protein. The sample has 250,000 to 350,000 distinct CDR3 sequences; 56% are singletons. The J gene is TRBJ2-5, the V gene TRBV7-2; D not certain. The J call may be mistaken, given a closer DNA end match to TRBJ2-1. Sequencing input: sorted CD4+, CD8+, or CD8+CD57+ T cells (not recorded which) from PBMCs. The clonotype originates from a human donor with severe aplastic anemia or a healthy control (not recorded which). CDR3 sequence reads: CASSLIYSEQFF. The CDR3 DNA reads as TGTGCCAGCAGTTTGATATACAGTGAGCAGTTCTTC.